This T cell receptor (beta chain) was recovered during a study of blood T cell repertoires in COVID-19. Study-level background: The samples span acute and convalescent COVID-19 from the United States, Italy and Spain. From T cells, B-cell-depleted T cells, or PBMCs came the material, which was cDNA or gDNA.

Germline CDR1 is LNHDA and CDR2 is SQIVND (reference sequence). The CDR3 totals 14 residues. Trimming stripped 4 bases from V and 4 bases from J, with 11 bases between. While infection was still active, Seattle patients were enrolled and then followed longitudinally. Per the original data handling: Scientists estimated how many nucleated cells there were by amplifying reference gene primers. TCRdb keeps only in-frame clones here, not all; method: immunoSEQ multiplex PCR. The V and J calls and the clone size are those of that table, but D and trimming were determined from the DNA. The table lists more than 200,000 clones, about 87% of them singletons, with 5.2% in the top ten.

The clonotype comes from a woman in her sixties or seventies with COVID-19, enrolled during active disease. The sample taken for sequencing was peripheral blood. The chain combines TRBV19 with TRBJ1-3; D is perhaps TRBD1 (6 bases). The CDR3 spells CASSTTGTGNTIYF. In DNA, the CDR3 is TGTGCCAGTAGTACTACAGGGACAGGAAACACCATATATTTT.